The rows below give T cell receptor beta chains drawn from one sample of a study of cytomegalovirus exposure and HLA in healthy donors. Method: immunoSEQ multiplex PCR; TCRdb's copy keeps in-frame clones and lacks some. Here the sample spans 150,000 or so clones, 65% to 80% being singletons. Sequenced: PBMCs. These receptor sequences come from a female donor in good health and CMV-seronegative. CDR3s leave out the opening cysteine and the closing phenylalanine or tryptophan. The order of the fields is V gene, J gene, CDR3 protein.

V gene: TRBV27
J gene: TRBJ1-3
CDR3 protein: ASSQQGSGNTIY

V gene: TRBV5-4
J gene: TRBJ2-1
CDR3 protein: ASSSGLAGEQF

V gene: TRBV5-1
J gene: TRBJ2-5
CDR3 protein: ASSDGLAGAQGTQY

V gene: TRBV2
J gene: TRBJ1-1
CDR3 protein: ASSVGSRNTEAF

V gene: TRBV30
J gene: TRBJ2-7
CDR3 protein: AWSWGENEQY

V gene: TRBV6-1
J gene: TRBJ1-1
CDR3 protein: ASSGGVDTEAF

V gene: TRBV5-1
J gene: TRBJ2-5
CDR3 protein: ASSRESGRGETQY

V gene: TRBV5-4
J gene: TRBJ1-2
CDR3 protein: ASSLGRARGGGYT

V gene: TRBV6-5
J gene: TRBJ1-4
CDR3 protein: ASSSTGENEKLF

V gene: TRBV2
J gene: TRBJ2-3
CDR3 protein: ASSALLAGETDTQY

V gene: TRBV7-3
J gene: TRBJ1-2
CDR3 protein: ASSPSGFNYGYT

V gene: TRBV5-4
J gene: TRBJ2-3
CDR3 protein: ASSLVQGRKDTQY

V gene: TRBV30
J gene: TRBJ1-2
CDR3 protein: AWSMYRDGRYT

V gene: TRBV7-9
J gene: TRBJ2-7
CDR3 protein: ASSPPHGSAPGQAYEQY

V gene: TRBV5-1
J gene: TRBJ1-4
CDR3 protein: ASSLEGRGQGEKLF

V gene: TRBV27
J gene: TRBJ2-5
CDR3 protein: ASSYLAGETQY

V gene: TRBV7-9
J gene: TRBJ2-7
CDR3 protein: ASRPEGDEQY

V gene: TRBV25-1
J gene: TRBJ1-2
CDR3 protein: ASSGSGTGHPYGYT

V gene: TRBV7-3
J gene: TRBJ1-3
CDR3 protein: ASSSFPSGNTIY

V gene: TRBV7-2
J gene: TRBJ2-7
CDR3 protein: ASRRTTSGVYEQY

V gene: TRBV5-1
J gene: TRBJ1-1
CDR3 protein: ASSLGGQVNTEAF

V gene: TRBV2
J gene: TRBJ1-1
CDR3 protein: ASSEAEGLLGTF

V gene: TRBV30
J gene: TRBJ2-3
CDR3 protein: AWSADNPSTDTQY

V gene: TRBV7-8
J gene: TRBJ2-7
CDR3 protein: ASSFRLASHEQY

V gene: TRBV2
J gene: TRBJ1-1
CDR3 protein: ASGGQGRTEAF

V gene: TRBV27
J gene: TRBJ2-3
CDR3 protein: ASRPSGKDTQY

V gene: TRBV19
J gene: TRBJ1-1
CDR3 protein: ASSVFQGGNTEAF

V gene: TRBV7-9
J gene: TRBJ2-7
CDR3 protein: ASSLQGYEQY

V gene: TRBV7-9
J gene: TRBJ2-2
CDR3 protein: ASDGQGVFTGELF

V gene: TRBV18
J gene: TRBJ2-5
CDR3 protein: ASSQGTGQETQY

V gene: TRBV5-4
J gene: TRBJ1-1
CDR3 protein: ASSPNRPGTGDTEAF

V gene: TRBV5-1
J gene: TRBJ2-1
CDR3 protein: ASSFDRVSSYNEQF

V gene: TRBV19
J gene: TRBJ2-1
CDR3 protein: ASSTDPRSIGEQF

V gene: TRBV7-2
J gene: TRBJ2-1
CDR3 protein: ASSLLAGGLNEQF

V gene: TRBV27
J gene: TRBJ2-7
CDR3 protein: ASSTTGATYEQY

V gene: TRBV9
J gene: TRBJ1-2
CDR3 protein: ASNTGGAGGYT

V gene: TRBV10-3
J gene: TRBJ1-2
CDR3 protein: AISESRYGYT